This TCR beta chain was found in a study of blood T cell repertoires in COVID-19. In the study overall: Whether acute or convalescent, the COVID-19 samples came from the United States, Italy and Spain. In each case, the material was cDNA or gDNA derived from T cells, B-cell-depleted T cells, or PBMCs.

Under the authors' procedure: Reference gene primer amplification in the assay estimated nucleated cell counts. TCRdb's copy holds only in-frame clones and misses some; the assay was immunoSEQ multiplex PCR. D and trimming come from the DNA, and the V and J calls and clone size come from that table. The sample has around 260,000 clones, 70% to 90% seen once. The CDR3 has 15 amino acids. Germline V gene lookup returns CDR1 SGHRS and CDR2 YFSETQ. The V gene end was trimmed by 3 bases and the J gene end by 8 bases; junction bases not matched to a gene: 8. The chain combines TRBV5-1 with TRBJ2-2; 9 nucleotides match TRBD2. The sample was peripheral blood. The origin of this receptor is a man between 25 and 39 years old with active or convalescent COVID-19. CDR3 sequence (DNA): TGCGCCAGCAGCTCGACGCGGCTAGCGGGGGGGGAGCTGTTTTTT. This translates into CASSSTRLAGGELFF.